Following are 18 T cell receptor beta chains from one sample sequenced in a study of cytomegalovirus exposure and HLA in healthy donors. The PCR made use of 60 Vbeta and 13 Jbeta primers. Sequencing was performed with immunoSEQ multiplex PCR; in TCRdb, only in-frame clones are kept and a portion is missing. Of under 200,000 clones in the sample, about 80% were seen once. The sequenced sample consisted of PBMCs. The origin of the receptors is a girl between 5 and 17 years old in good health and CMV-seropositive.

The rearrangement links TRBV7-2 to TRBJ2-5, with 8 bases identical to TRBD1. The CDR3 is made up of 13 amino acids. Germline V lookup: CDR1 SGHTA, CDR2 FQGNSA. With 4 bases clipped from V and 5 bases from J, the junction kept 3 bases outside the gene matches. CDR3 bases: TGTGCCAGCAGCTCGCAGGGGGCTGAGACCCAGTACTTC. It encodes CASSSQGAETQYF.

The gene calls are TRBV5-1 and TRBJ2-3; 8 nucleotides match TRBD2. CDR3 length: 15 residues. V trimming: 4 bases; J trimming: 0 bases; junction bases outside the gene matches: 4. Germline CDR1 is SGHRS and CDR2 is YFSETQ. The chain's CDR3 is CASSAGGTSTDTQYF. CDR3 sequence (DNA): TGCGCCAGCAGCGCGGGAGGTACTAGCACAGATACGCAGTATTTT.

This clone appeared a few times. The CDR3 bases are TGTGCCAGCGGGACAGGGGACTTCTCTGGGGCCAACGTCCTGACTTTC. It is translated as CASGTGDFSGANVLTF. The J gene is TRBJ2-6, the V gene TRBV28; TRBD1 matches at 10 bases. Germline CDR1 is MDHEN and CDR2 is SYDVKM. The CDR3 has 16 residues. The V segment lost 8 bases and the J segment 0 bases; nucleotides outside the gene matches: 4.

The chain links TRBV7-9 to TRBJ1-1; D ambiguous. In germline, CDR1 is SEHNR, CDR2 FQNEAQ (reference sequence). With 3 bases removed from V and 4 bases from J, the gap between germline ends came to 12 bases. The CDR3 is 14 amino acids. CDR3 in amino acids: CASSFLRGGTEAFF. The CDR3 DNA reads TGTGCCAGCAGCTTTTTGAGAGGTGGCACTGAAGCTTTCTTT. Full variable domain (missing parts from reference TRBV7-9 and TRBJ1-1): DTGVSQNPRHKITKRGQNVTFRCDPISEHNRLYWYRQTLGQGPEFLTYFQNEAQLEKSRLLSDRFSAERPKGSFSTLEIQRTEQGDSAMYLCASSFLRGGTEAFFGQGTRLTVV.

This rearrangement joins TRBV6-1 to TRBJ2-7; 10 bases align to TRBD2. The V and J ends lost 1 base and 3 bases, in that order; junction bases with no gene match: 3. The germline V gene encodes CDR1 MNHNS and CDR2 SASEGT. The CDR3 is 15 residues long. The CDR3 coding sequence is TGTGCCAGCAGTGAAGTAGCGGGGGGATACTACGAGCAGTACTTC. Its protein product is CASSEVAGGYYEQYF.

This clone was detected a few times. The V call is TRBV10-3, the J call TRBJ2-5; 9 bases are shared with TRBD2. V lost 3 bases, J lost 0 bases, and 5 bases stayed unmatched. Germline V gene lookup returns CDR1 ENHRY and CDR2 SYGVKD. This CDR3 region has 16 residues. CDR3 in amino acids: CAISDTSGPYQETQYF. CDR3 DNA sequence: TGTGCCATCAGTGATACTAGCGGGCCGTACCAAGAGACCCAGTACTTC.

The V and J genes are TRBV5-4 and TRBJ2-5; D gene ambiguous. Per germline, CDR1 SGHNT and CDR2 YYREEE (reference sequence). Trimming took 4 bases from V and 5 from J, leaving 12 bases between them. The CDR3 consists of 13 residues. The CDR3 DNA reads as TGTGCCAGCAGCGCGGTCCTGGAGGAGACCCAGTACTTC. It specifies CASSAVLEETQYF.

The chain carries TRBV27 and TRBJ2-7; a possible D gene is TRBD1 (6 bases). The ends were cut back, 9 bases at V and 7 bases at J, with 19 bases in the middle. CDR1 is MNHEY and CDR2 is SMNVEV in the germline V gene (reference sequence). CDR3 length equals 13 residues. In DNA form, the CDR3 reads TGTGCCAGTAAAGTGCAGGGGATGGGAGAGCAGTACTTC. Amino acids: CASKVQGMGEQYF.

This clone was recorded once. The CDR3 DNA sequence: TGCGCCAGCAGCTACCTAGCGGGGACGGAGACCCAGTACTTC. Protein sequence: CASSYLAGTETQYF. The gene calls are TRBV5-1 and TRBJ2-5; 9 nucleotides match TRBD2. Trimming at V came to 3 bases and at J to 5 bases, leaving 5 bases not matched to a gene. Per germline, CDR1 SGHRS and CDR2 YFSETQ. This CDR3 has 14 residues.

The chain employs TRBV27 and TRBJ2-5, with 7 bases fitting TRBD2. Unmatched junction bases numbered 17, after V lost 5 bases and J lost 14 bases. The CDR3 totals 14 residues. Germline V gene data show CDR1 as MNHEY and CDR2 as SMNVEV (reference sequence). CDR3 residues: CASSTRGGGSPFYF. In nucleotides, the CDR3 is TGTGCCAGCAGTACTCGGGGCGGGGGTTCTCCTTTTTACTTC.

The V gene is TRBV4-3, the J gene TRBJ1-2, with TRBD1 matching 9 bases. This CDR3 has 15 residues. V shed 2 bases and J 8 bases; nucleotides not matched to a gene: 9. Germline V lookup: CDR1 LGHNA, CDR2 YSLEER. CDR3 amino acids: CASSQSYRGRGGYTF. The CDR3 DNA reads TGCGCCAGCAGCCAATCCTACAGGGGGCGAGGAGGCTACACCTTC.

V and J are TRBV15 and TRBJ2-3; 9 bases are a match to TRBD2. Germline V gives CDR1 LNHNV, CDR2 YYDKDF (reference sequence). This CDR3 comprises 17 residues. J gave up 3 bases and V 0 bases, and 7 bases lay outside the gene matches. The CDR3 loop reads CATSREIAGVMTDTQYF. As DNA, the CDR3 is TGTGCCACCAGCAGAGAAATAGCGGGGGTGATGACAGATACGCAGTATTTT.

V usage is TRBV6-1 and J usage is TRBJ2-5, with TRBD1 matching 11 bases. Germline CDR1 MNHNS, CDR2 SASEGT. The CDR3 has 14 residues. V lost 5 bases to trimming and J lost 2 bases; unmatched junction nucleotides: 1. As DNA, the CDR3 is TGTGCCAGCAGTAGGGACAGGGGGCAAGAGACCCAGTACTTC. Its translation is CASSRDRGQETQYF.

J is TRBJ1-5 and V is TRBV19; the D gene is possibly TRBD1 (6 bases). Germline V gene lookup returns CDR1 LNHDA and CDR2 SQIVND (reference sequence). The CDR3 is 14 residues long. V was shortened by 6 bases and J by 4 bases, with 13 bases between the two germline ends. CDR3 loop: CASRTGQGNQPQHF. CDR3 nucleotides: TGTGCCAGTAGAACAGGGCAGGGGAATCAGCCCCAGCATTTT.

The V and J genes are TRBV21-1 and TRBJ1-5; the DNA was not compared with TRBD1, the D call given in the table. TRBV21-1 is a recognized pseudogene. This CDR3 comprises 16 residues. CDR3 sequence reads: CASTQGNDRDRQPQHF. In nucleotides, the CDR3 is TGTGCCAGCACCCAGGGAAATGACAGGGATCGGCAGCCCCAGCATTTT.

The chain combines TRBV9 with TRBJ1-2; 12 bases agree with TRBD1. This CDR3 contains 19 residues. CDR1 is SGDLS and CDR2 is YYNGEE in the germline V gene. J gave up 5 bases and V 0 bases, and 14 bases lay outside the gene matches. The CDR3 loop is CASSVGRVGQGALGYGYTF. For the CDR3, the DNA is TGTGCCAGCAGCGTAGGGAGGGTGGGACAGGGGGCGCTCGGATATGGCTACACCTTC.

The rearrangement joins TRBV5-3 to TRBJ1-4, with TRBD1 identical over 8 bases. TRBV5-3 is an ORF, and what it does is uncertain. CDR3 length: 23 residues. Trimming took 5 bases from V and 0 from J; bases not matched to a gene: 27. CDR3 amino acids: CARSTHRGDLRCCSNATNEKLFF. The CDR3 DNA reads TGTGCCAGAAGTACACACAGGGGGGATTTACGTTGTTGCTCAAATGCAACTAATGAAAAACTGTTTTTT.

This rearrangement joins TRBV6-5 to TRBJ1-4; the D gene is possibly TRBD1 (6 bases). Germline assignment: CDR1 MNHEY and CDR2 SVGAGI. This CDR3 spans 15 amino acids. V lost 8 bases and J lost 4, with 17 bases in between. For the CDR3, the DNA is TGTGCCAGCCAAAACGTGGGGGCTGATAATGAAAAACTGTTTTTT. Translated: CASQNVGADNEKLFF.